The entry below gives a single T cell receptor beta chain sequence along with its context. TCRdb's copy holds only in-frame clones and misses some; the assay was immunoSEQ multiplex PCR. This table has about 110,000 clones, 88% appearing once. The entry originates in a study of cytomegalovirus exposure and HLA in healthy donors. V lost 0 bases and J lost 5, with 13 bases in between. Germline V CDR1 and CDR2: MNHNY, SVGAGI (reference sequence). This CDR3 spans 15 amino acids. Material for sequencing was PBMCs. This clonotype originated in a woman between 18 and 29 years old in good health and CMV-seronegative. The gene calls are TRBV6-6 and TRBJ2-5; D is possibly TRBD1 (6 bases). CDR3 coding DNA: TGTGCCAGCAGTTACTCGAACAGGGTGGAGGAGACCCAGTACTTC. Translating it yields CASSYSNRVEETQYF.